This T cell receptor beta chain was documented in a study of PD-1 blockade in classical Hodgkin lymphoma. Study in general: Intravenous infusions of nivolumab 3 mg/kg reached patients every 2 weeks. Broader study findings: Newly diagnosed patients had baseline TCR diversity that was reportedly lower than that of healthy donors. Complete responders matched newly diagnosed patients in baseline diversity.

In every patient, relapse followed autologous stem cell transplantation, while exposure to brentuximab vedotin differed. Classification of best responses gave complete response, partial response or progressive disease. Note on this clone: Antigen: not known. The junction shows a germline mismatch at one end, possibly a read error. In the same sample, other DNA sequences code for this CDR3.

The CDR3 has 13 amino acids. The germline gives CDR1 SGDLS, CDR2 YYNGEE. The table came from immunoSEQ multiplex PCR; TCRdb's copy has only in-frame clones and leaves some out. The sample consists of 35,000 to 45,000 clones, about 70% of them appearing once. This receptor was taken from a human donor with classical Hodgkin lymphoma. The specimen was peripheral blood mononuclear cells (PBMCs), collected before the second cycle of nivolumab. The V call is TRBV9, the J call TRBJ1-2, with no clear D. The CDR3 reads CASSVGQNYGYTF. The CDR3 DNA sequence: TGTGCCAGTAGCGTAGGGCAGAACTATGGCTACACCTTC.